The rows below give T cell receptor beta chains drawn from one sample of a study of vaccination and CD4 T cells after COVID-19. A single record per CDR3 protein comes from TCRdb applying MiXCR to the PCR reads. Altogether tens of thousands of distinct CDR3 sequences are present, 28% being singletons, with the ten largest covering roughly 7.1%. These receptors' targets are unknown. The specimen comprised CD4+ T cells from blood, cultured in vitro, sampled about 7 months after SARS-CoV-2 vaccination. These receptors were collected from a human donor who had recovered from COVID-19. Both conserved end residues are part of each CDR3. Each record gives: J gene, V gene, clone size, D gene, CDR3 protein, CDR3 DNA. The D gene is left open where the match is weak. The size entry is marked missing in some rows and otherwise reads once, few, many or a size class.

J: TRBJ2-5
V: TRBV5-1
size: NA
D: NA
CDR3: CASSFQGAPQETQYF
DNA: TGCGCCAGCAGCTTTCAGGGTGCCCCCCAAGAGACCCAGTACTTC

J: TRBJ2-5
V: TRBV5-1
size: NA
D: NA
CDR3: CASSAGASSQETQYF
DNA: TGCGCCAGCAGCGCGGGCGCGTCATCCCAAGAGACCCAGTACTTC

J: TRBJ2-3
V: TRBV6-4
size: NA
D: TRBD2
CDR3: CASSLGGSTDTQYF
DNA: TGTGCCAGCTCACTGGGAGGGAGCACAGATACGCAGTATTTT

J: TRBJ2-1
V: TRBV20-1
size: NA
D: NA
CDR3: CSARWGDIDNEQFF
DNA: TGCAGTGCTAGATGGGGGGATATCGACAATGAGCAGTTCTTC

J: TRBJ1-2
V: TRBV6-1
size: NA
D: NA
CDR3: CASSEAQLGFPRGYTF
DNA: TGTGCCAGCAGTGAAGCGCAACTTGGGTTCCCGCGGGGCTACACCTTC

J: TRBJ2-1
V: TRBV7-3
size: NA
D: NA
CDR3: CASSPSRHYEQFF
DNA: TGTGCCAGCAGCCCCTCCCGACACTATGAGCAGTTCTTC

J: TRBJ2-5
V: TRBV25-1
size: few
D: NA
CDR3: CASRHGGRETQYF
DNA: TGTGCCAGCCGTCACGGGGGCAGGGAGACCCAGTACTTC

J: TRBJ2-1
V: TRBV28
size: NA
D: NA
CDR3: CASRRAGAEGEQFF
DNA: TGTGCCAGCAGGCGAGCGGGTGCCGAGGGTGAGCAGTTCTTC

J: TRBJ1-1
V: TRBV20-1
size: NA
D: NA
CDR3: CSASGTGGTEAFF
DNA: TGCAGTGCTAGTGGAACCGGTGGAACTGAAGCTTTCTTT

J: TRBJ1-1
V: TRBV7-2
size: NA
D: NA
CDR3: CASSFFRGARDEAFF
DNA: TGTGCCAGCAGCTTTTTTCGGGGGGCGCGTGATGAAGCTTTCTTT

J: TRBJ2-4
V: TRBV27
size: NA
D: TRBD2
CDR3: CASSLSRLADIQYF
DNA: TGTGCCAGCAGTTTATCGCGGCTAGCGGACATTCAGTACTTC

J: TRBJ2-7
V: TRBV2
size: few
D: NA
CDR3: CASRMTYEQYF
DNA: TGTGCCAGCAGGATGACCTACGAGCAGTACTTC

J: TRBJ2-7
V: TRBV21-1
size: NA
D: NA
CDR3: CASSKGYEQYF
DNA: TGTGCCAGCAGCAAAGGGTACGAGCAGTACTTC

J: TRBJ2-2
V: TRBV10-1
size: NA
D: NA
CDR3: CASSAGSLRAGELFF
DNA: TGCGCCAGCAGTGCTGGCAGCCTCCGGGCCGGGGAGCTGTTTTTT

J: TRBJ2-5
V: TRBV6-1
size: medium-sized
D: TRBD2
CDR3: CASSEGGRVYAETQYF
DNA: TGTGCCAGCAGTGAAGGTGGGAGGGTCTATGCAGAGACCCAGTACTTC

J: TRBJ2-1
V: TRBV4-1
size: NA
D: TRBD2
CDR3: CASSQGMGTRRNEQFF
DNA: TGCGCCAGCAGCCAAGGTATGGGGACTAGACGCAATGAGCAGTTCTTC

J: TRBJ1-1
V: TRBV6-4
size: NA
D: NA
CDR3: CASSPSTGTEAFF
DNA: TGTGCCAGCAGTCCCTCTACGGGCACTGAAGCTTTCTTT

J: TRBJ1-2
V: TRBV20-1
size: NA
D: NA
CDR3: CSAPVSENYGYTF
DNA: TGCAGTGCCCCCGTGAGTGAGAACTATGGCTACACCTTC

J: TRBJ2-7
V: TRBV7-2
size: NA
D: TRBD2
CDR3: CASSPRGGAYEQYF
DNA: TGTGCCAGCAGCCCAAGGGGAGGGGCCTACGAGCAGTACTTC

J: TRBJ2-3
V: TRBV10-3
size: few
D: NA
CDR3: CATESGSSTDTQYF
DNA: TGTGCCACTGAGAGCGGCAGTAGCACAGATACGCAGTATTTT

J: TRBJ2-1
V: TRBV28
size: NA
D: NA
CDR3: CASSGGRRPAGFF
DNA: TGTGCCAGCAGTGGGGGTAGGAGGCCTGCCGGGTTCTTC

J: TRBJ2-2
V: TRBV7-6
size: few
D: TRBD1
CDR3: CASSLHHRDRNMNTGELFF
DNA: TGTGCCAGCAGCCTCCATCACCGGGACAGGAATATGAACACCGGGGAGCTGTTTTTT

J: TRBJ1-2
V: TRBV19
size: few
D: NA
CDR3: CASSTGMVHGYTF
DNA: TGTGCCAGTAGTACAGGAATGGTTCATGGCTACACCTTC

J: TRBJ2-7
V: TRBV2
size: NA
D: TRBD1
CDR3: CASWDSNSYEQYF
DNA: TGTGCCAGCTGGGACAGCAACTCCTACGAGCAGTACTTC

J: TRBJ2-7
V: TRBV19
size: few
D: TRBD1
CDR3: CASSPTGDHYEQYF
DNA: TGTGCCAGTAGTCCAACAGGGGACCACTACGAGCAGTACTTC

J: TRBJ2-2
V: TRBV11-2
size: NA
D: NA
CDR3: CASSPGTFSGELFF
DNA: TGTGCCAGCAGCCCGGGGACCTTCAGCGGGGAGCTGTTTTTT

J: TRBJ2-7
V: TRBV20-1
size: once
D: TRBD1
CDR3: CSATDRVEQYF
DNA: TGCAGTGCTACTGACAGGGTCGAGCAGTACTTC

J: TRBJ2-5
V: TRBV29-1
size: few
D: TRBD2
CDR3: CSGVAGGGETQYF
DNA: TGCAGCGGAGTAGCGGGAGGGGGGGAGACCCAGTACTTC

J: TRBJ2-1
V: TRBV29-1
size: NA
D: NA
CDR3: CSVQRPSEQFF
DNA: TGCAGCGTCCAAAGGCCGAGTGAGCAGTTCTTC

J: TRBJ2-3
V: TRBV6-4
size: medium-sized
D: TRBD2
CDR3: CASSEGSGSDTQYF
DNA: TGTGCCAGCAGTGAAGGTAGCGGGTCGGATACGCAGTATTTT

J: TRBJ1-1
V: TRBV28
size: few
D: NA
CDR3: CASSLRDVTEAFF
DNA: TGTGCCAGCAGTTTGAGGGACGTGACTGAAGCTTTCTTT

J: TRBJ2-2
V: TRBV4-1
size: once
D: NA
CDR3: CASSQDRSGYGELFF
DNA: TGCGCCAGCAGCCAAGATCGTAGCGGTTACGGGGAGCTGTTTTTT

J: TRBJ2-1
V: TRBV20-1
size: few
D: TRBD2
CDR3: CSARITSGRTGEQFF
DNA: TGCAGTGCTAGAATCACTAGCGGGAGAACGGGTGAGCAGTTCTTC

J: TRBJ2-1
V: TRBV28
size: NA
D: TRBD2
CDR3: CASSLERLAGGNEQFF
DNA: TGTGCCAGCAGTTTAGAAAGGCTAGCGGGAGGTAATGAGCAGTTCTTC

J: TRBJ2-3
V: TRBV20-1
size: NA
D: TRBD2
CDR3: CSALAGAYTDTQYF
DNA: TGCAGTGCGTTAGCGGGAGCCTACACAGATACGCAGTATTTT

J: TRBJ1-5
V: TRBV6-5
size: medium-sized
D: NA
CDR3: CASSYSRGNQPQHF
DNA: TGTGCCAGCAGTTACTCCAGGGGAAATCAGCCCCAGCATTTT

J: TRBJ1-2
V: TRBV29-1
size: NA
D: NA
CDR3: CSVNAANYGYTF
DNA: TGCAGCGTTAATGCGGCTAACTATGGCTACACCTTC

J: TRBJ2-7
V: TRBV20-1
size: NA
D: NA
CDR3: CSATPPDRYPYEQYF
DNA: TGCAGTGCCACGCCTCCCGACAGATACCCCTACGAGCAGTACTTC

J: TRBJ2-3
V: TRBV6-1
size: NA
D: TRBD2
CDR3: CASTPGRSGSRTDTQYF
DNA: TGTGCCAGCACCCCAGGTCGGAGCGGGAGTAGAACGGATACGCAGTATTTT

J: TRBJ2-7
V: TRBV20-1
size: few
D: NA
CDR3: CSAPPRGDEQYF
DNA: TGCAGTGCCCCCCCGCGCGGCGACGAGCAGTACTTC

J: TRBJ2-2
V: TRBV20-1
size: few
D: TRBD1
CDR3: CSVMDRETGELFF
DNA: TGCAGTGTTATGGACAGGGAGACCGGGGAGCTGTTTTTT

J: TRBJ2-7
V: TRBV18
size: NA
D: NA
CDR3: CASSQGGLVSLEQYF
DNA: TGTGCCAGCTCACAAGGAGGGTTGGTGTCTCTCGAGCAGTACTTC

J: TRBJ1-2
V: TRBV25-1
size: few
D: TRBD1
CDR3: CASSPRTGIHYGYTF
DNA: TGTGCCAGCAGTCCCCGGACAGGCATCCACTATGGCTACACCTTC

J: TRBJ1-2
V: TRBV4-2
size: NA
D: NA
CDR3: CASSQDSNAARGGGYTF
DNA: TGTGCCAGCAGCCAAGATAGTAACGCAGCCAGGGGTGGTGGCTACACCTTC

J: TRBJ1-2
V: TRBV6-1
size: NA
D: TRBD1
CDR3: CASSDDRGAVRGYGYTF
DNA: TGTGCCAGCAGTGACGACAGGGGGGCCGTCCGTGGGTATGGCTACACCTTC

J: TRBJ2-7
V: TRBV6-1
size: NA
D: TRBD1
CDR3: CASKPQVTGDYEQYF
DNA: TGTGCCAGCAAACCTCAAGTTACAGGGGACTACGAGCAGTACTTC

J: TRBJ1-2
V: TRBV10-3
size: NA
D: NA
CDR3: CAISEARDGTGYTF
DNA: TGTGCCATCAGTGAGGCCCGGGACGGAACTGGCTACACCTTC

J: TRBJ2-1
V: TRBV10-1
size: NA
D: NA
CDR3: CASSGTYNEQFF
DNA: TGCGCCAGCAGCGGGACCTACAATGAGCAGTTCTTC

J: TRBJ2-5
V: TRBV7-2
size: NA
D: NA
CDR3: CASSLVPGVGLETQYF
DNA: TGTGCCAGCAGCTTAGTGCCGGGAGTGGGATTAGAGACCCAGTACTTC

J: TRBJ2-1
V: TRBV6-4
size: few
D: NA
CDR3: CASSDIERSYNEQFF
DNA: TGTGCCAGCAGTGACATAGAGCGGAGCTACAATGAGCAGTTCTTC

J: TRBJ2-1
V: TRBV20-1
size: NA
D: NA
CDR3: CSARDRMAASNEQFF
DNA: TGCAGTGCTAGAGATCGAATGGCAGCAAGCAATGAGCAGTTCTTC